What follows is one T cell receptor beta chain and its context. There are 14 residues in the CDR3. CDR1 SGHRS and CDR2 YFSETQ come from the germline V gene. Trimming stripped 0 bases from V and 6 bases from J, with 12 bases between. Original processing methods: Using reference gene primer amplification, nucleated cell counts were estimated. Clones were read by immunoSEQ multiplex PCR, and TCRdb kept only the in-frame ones, dropping some. The V and J calls and the clone size are those of that table, but D and trimming were determined from the DNA. The data show around 700,000 clones, with 85% to 90% seen just once and roughly 0.26% held by the top ten. These data originate in a study of blood T cell repertoires in COVID-19.

This chain links TRBV5-1 with TRBJ1-2, with D maybe TRBD1 (5 bases). The sequence derives from a woman in her late teens or twenties with acute or convalescent COVID-19. The material sequenced was peripheral blood. The chain's CDR3 is CASSLDGGWNGYTF. In DNA, the CDR3 is TGCGCCAGCAGCTTGGATGGGGGGTGGAATGGCTACACCTTC.